This is a list of T cell receptor beta chains from one sample in a study of T cell responses to AZD1222 COVID-19 vaccine. Libraries were prepared by immunoSEQ multiplex PCR; TCRdb keeps only in-frame clonotypes and omits some of them. The table has approximately 85,000 clones, around 85% seen once. The sample in question was peripheral blood, obtained on day 0 of AZD1222 vaccination. All receptors come from an adult in good health. Both conserved end residues are part of each CDR3. D genes are given only for firm matches. Clone size is not always given. Where it is, it says once, few, many or a class for expanded clones.

size: NA; D: NA; V: TRBV14; J: TRBJ1-4; CDR3: CASNRGHNEKLFF; DNA: TGTGCCAGCAACCGGGGGCATAATGAAAAACTGTTTTTT
size: NA; D: NA; V: TRBV18; J: TRBJ2-7; CDR3: CASSPSENYEQYF; DNA: TGTGCCAGCTCACCATCGGAAAATTACGAGCAGTACTTC
size: NA; D: NA; V: TRBV25-1; J: TRBJ1-2; CDR3: CASSESHPTYGYTF; DNA: TGTGCCAGCAGTGAAAGTCATCCAACCTATGGCTACACCTTC
size: NA; D: NA; V: TRBV6-5; J: TRBJ2-5; CDR3: CASTPGGLETQYF; DNA: TGTGCCAGCACCCCCGGCGGCCTGGAGACCCAGTACTTC
size: NA; D: NA; V: TRBV4-1; J: TRBJ1-6; CDR3: CASSPGPRPNSPLHF; DNA: TGCGCCAGCAGTCCAGGGCCCAGGCCTAATTCACCCCTCCACTTT
size: once; D: NA; V: TRBV30; J: TRBJ1-2; CDR3: CAWSAQGKGYTF; DNA: TGTGCCTGGAGCGCGCAGGGGAAGGGCTACACCTTC
size: NA; D: TRBD1; V: TRBV5-5; J: TRBJ1-5; CDR3: CASSFGTGGNQPQHF; DNA: TGTGCCAGCAGCTTTGGGACAGGGGGCAATCAGCCCCAGCATTTT
size: NA; D: NA; V: TRBV5-1; J: TRBJ1-6; CDR3: CASSLRVASNSPLHF; DNA: TGCGCCAGCAGCCTCAGGGTTGCGTCAAATTCACCCCTCCACTTT
size: NA; D: NA; V: TRBV20-1; J: TRBJ2-7; CDR3: CSARDIGLLYF; DNA: TGCAGTGCTAGAGATATAGGGTTGCTGTACTTC
size: medium-sized; D: NA; V: TRBV7-2; J: TRBJ1-5; CDR3: CASSGRDSNQPQHF; DNA: TGTGCCAGCAGCGGCAGGGACAGCAATCAGCCCCAGCATTTT
size: NA; D: TRBD2; V: TRBV3-1/TRBV3-2; J: TRBJ2-1; CDR3: CASSLGTSGAYNEQFF; DNA: TGTGCCAGCAGCCTTGGGACTAGCGGGGCCTACAATGAGCAGTTCTTC
size: NA; D: NA; V: TRBV19; J: TRBJ2-7; CDR3: CASSFSSGGSYEQYF; DNA: TGTGCCAGTAGTTTCTCCAGCGGTGGTAGCTACGAGCAGTACTTC
size: NA; D: TRBD1; V: TRBV11-2; J: TRBJ2-7; CDR3: CASSLQGASSYEQYF; DNA: TGTGCCAGCAGCTTACAGGGGGCAAGCTCCTACGAGCAGTACTTC
size: medium-sized; D: NA; V: TRBV30; J: TRBJ1-1; CDR3: CAWSVQGTEAFF; DNA: TGTGCCTGGAGTGTACAGGGCACTGAAGCTTTCTTT
size: NA; D: NA; V: TRBV18; J: TRBJ2-2; CDR3: CASSGGIDGELFF; DNA: TGTGCCAGCTCAGGCGGTATTGACGGGGAGCTGTTTTTT
size: NA; D: TRBD1; V: TRBV14; J: TRBJ1-1; CDR3: CASSRPTGEVDTEAFF; DNA: TGTGCCAGCAGCCGACCGACAGGGGAGGTGGACACTGAAGCTTTCTTT
size: NA; D: TRBD1; V: TRBV18; J: TRBJ2-1; CDR3: CASSPQGVSYNEQFF; DNA: TGTGCCAGCTCGCCACAGGGGGTCTCCTACAATGAGCAGTTCTTC
size: NA; D: NA; V: TRBV5-6; J: TRBJ2-2; CDR3: CASSFWNRADGELFF; DNA: TGTGCCAGCAGCTTTTGGAACAGGGCTGACGGGGAGCTGTTTTTT
size: NA; D: NA; V: TRBV18; J: TRBJ1-1; CDR3: CASSPRGGGTEAFF; DNA: TGTGCCAGCTCACCTCGCGGGGGTGGCACTGAAGCTTTCTTT
size: NA; D: NA; V: TRBV28; J: TRBJ1-2; CDR3: CASSQRTYGYTF; DNA: TGTGCCAGCAGTCAACGGACCTATGGCTACACCTTC
size: NA; D: NA; V: TRBV10-3; J: TRBJ1-1; CDR3: CAIRSVLNTEAFF; DNA: TGTGCCATCAGGAGCGTCTTGAACACTGAAGCTTTCTTT
size: NA; D: NA; V: TRBV27; J: TRBJ1-5; CDR3: CASSAGTNSNQPQHF; DNA: TGTGCCAGCAGTGCCGGGACAAATAGCAATCAGCCCCAGCATTTT
size: NA; D: NA; V: TRBV19; J: TRBJ2-3; CDR3: CASSIGYTQYF; DNA: TGTGCCAGTAGTATAGGCTATACGCAGTATTTT
size: NA; D: NA; V: TRBV18; J: TRBJ1-2; CDR3: CASSPDRLTDYGYTF; DNA: TGTGCCAGCTCACCCGACAGGTTGACGGACTATGGCTACACCTTC
size: NA; D: NA; V: TRBV14; J: TRBJ2-1; CDR3: CASSQELRAGQFF; DNA: TGTGCCAGCAGCCAAGAGTTACGGGCGGGGCAGTTCTTC
size: NA; D: NA; V: TRBV28; J: TRBJ1-3; CDR3: CASSLIDHSSGNTIYF; DNA: TGTGCCAGCAGCCTTATAGACCACAGCTCTGGAAACACCATATATTTT
size: NA; D: NA; V: TRBV7-2; J: TRBJ2-1; CDR3: CASSLVTGVSYNEQFF; DNA: TGTGCCAGCAGCTTAGTTACGGGAGTTAGCTACAATGAGCAGTTCTTC